Listed below are T cell receptor beta chains from one sample, sequenced in a study of T cell repertoires in cytomegalovirus infection. These TCRs are of unknown antigen specificity. Via MiXCR, TCRdb re-called the reads, giving one row per CDR3 protein. The sample shows 830,000 or so distinct CDR3 sequences, approximately 32% of them seen only once. Sample: cultured CD8+ T cells from PBMCs, taken from culture after CMV antigen stimulation. The receptors stem from a human donor in good health (CMV status not recorded). Some clones in this sample may be carry-over from other donors' samples. Each CDR3 is given with its conserved first and last residue. The D gene is left open where the match is weak. Part of the rows lack a size; the others show once, few, many or a class for expanded clones.

- TRBJ2-2 TRBV29-1 TRBD2 TGCAGCGTTGAAGGGACTAGCGGGGGGTACACCGGGGAGCTGTTTTTT CSVEGTSGGYTGELFF
- TRBJ2-2 TRBV6-6 - TGTGCCAGCGGAGATGGGCAGGGGAGGACCGGGGAGCTGTTTTTT CASGDGQGRTGELFF
- TRBJ1-1 TRBV19 - TGTGCCAGTAGTATCGCAGAAGGCACTGAAGCTTTCTTT CASSIAEGTEAFF
many TRBJ2-1 TRBV7-3 - TGTGCCAGCAGCCTTGGGTTGGGACGGAGCTCCTACAATGAGCAGTTCTTC CASSLGLGRSSYNEQFF
few TRBJ1-1 TRBV12-3/TRBV12-4 - TGTGCCAGCAGTTTAGCGGGCGGAGTTGCTGAAGCTTTCTTT CASSLAGGVAEAFF
- TRBJ2-1 TRBV20-1 TRBD1 TGCAGTGCTAATCCCGGGACAGGGGGCAACAATGAGCAGTTCTTC CSANPGTGGNNEQFF
many TRBJ2-5 TRBV7-2 - TGTGCCAGCAGCTTAAGACAGGAGATAGAGACCCAGTACTTC CASSLRQEIETQYF
- TRBJ2-1 TRBV11-2 TRBD2 TGTGCCAGCAGCTTACGGCGGGGGGGCCCGGGAAATGAGCAGTTCTTC CASSLRRGGPGNEQFF
many TRBJ2-1 TRBV7-9 TRBD2 TGTGCCAGCATCTCCTCGGGGGGACTGGGTTACAATGAGCAGTTCTTC CASISSGGLGYNEQFF
few TRBJ2-3 TRBV6-2/TRBV6-3 - TGTGCCAGCAGCCTGGACTCGCAAGACACAGATACGCAGTATTTT CASSLDSQDTDTQYF